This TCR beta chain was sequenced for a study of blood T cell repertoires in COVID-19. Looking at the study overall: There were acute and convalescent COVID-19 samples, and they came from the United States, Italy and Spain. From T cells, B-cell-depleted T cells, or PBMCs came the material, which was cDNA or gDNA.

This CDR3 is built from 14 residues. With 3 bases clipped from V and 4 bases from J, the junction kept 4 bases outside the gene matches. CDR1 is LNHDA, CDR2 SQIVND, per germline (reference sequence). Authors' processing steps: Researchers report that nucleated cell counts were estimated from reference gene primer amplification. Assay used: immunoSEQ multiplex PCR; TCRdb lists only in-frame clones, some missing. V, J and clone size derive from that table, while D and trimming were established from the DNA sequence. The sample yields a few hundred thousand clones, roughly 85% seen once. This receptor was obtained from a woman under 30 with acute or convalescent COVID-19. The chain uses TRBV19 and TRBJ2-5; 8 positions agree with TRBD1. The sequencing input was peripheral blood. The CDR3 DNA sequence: TGTGCCAGTAGTATCGGACAGGGAGGAGAGACCCAGTACTTC. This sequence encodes CASSIGQGGETQYF.